The clone carrying this TCR beta chain was detected many times. This entry belongs to a study of CD8+CD57+ T cells in acquired aplastic anemia. Germline V CDR1 and CDR2: DFQATT, SNEGSKA (reference sequence). CDR3 length equals 15 residues. The V and J ends lost 0 bases and 3 bases respectively, with 14 bases between them. Genomic DNA constituted the template upon which TCR beta VDJ and CDR3 profiling was performed. TCRdb fed the reads into MiXCR, producing one record per CDR3 protein. The sample includes about 400,000 distinct CDR3 sequences, 65% to 80% seen only once; the top ten take less than 4%. The sequencing input was sorted CD4+, CD8+, or CD8+CD57+ T cells (not recorded which) from PBMCs. This sequence joins TRBV20-1 and TRBJ1-2, with TRBD1 as a possible D gene (6 bases). The receptor was isolated from a human donor in good health, serving as a control. CDR3 sequence (DNA): TGCAGTGCTAGAGATTTGGGGGGCAGAGACTATGGCTACACCTTC. It yields the protein CSARDLGGRDYGYTF.